The source of this TCR beta chain is a study of identical twins. Study-level findings and limits: It was out-of-frame TCR alpha sharing in monozygotic twins that models underestimated.

Germline V gene sequence: CDR1 MNHEY, CDR2 SMNVEV (reference sequence). The CDR3 spans 13 residues. The V end lost 2 bases, the J end lost 8 bases, and 12 bases lay between the germline ends. TCRdb passed the 5' RACE reads through MiXCR, listing each CDR3 protein once. The sample lists under 900,000 distinct CDR3 sequences, roughly 18% occurring once. In its sample, this clonotype was seen many times. What it recognizes is unknown. These data were also reused for a study on T cells expressing NK-cell markers. That report adds: TCR beta repertoires came from sorted CD3+CD56+NKG2C+, CD3+CD56+NKG2C- and CD3+CD56-NKG2C+ T cells. The study found dominant NKG2C+ clonotypes at about 1.0-8% of CD8+ T cells in over 5 donors.

The origin of this receptor is a woman aged 18-35 years in good health. Sequencing used PBMCs. The chain is built from TRBV27 and TRBJ1-2, with D unresolved. The CDR3 sequence is CASSLTRAQGYTF. The CDR3 nucleotides read TGTGCCAGCAGTTTAACGAGGGCTCAAGGCTACACCTTC.